The TCR beta chain under discussion was sequenced for a study of T cells in Graves' hyperthyroidism and ophthalmopathy (dated by TCRdb to the late 2010s). As for the study more broadly: Peripheral blood samples were taken at initial diagnosis, before any treatment was given. A discovery cohort of fewer than 110 patients, roughly 45 with Graves' ophthalmopathy and 57 with stable Graves' hyperthyroidism, was used to find distinguishing TCR V-J signatures. Whether ophthalmopathy could be predicted prospectively was tested in an independent validation cohort made up of 18 to 20 hyperthyroidism patients plus 17 patients who later progressed to ophthalmopathy. For training and testing, the 100 patients in the discovery cohort were randomly divided in a 7:3 ratio. In addition, the study compared T-cell repertoires in thyroid tissue and in blood from several Graves' hyperthyroidism patients. Following sampling, methimazole starting at 30 mg daily was given to hyperthyroidism patients, and high-dose intravenous methylprednisolone was given to ophthalmopathy patients. According to the paper, TCR Vbeta CDR3 sequencing was carried out on over 130 peripheral blood samples, which came from fewer than 50 ophthalmopathy, 70 to 80 hyperthyroidism and roughly 17 progressor patients.

A word on this clonotype: The target of this receptor is not known. Base qualities are missing; no much larger clone stands one base away.

The full study reports these points: Blood samples also contained most of the expanded thyroid clonotypes (frequency above 0.001), which suggests that blood repertoires may reflect thyroid immune responses. In validation, the model predicted progression to ophthalmopathy a median of about 6 months before onset, with roughly 68% sensitivity and roughly 77% specificity. Ophthalmopathy was separated from stable hyperthyroidism by a 13 V-J signature model, with around 90% sensitivity and roughly 81% specificity obtained in cross-validation and 80%/75% obtained in testing. Sample size was not statistically predetermined, and blinding of investigators to group allocation was not performed.

In the ophthalmopathy patients, disease was moderately to severely active, with a Clinical Activity Score of 3 or more, a NOSPECS grade of 4 or more, and a duration of less than 3 months. Patients with uncontrolled infections, other autoimmune diseases, pregnancy or lactation were excluded. Clinical symptoms, serum thyroxine and TRAb, thyroid ultrasound, and orbital computed tomography formed the basis for the diagnoses. PBMCs were separated from under 11 ml of fresh peripheral blood using Ficoll-Paque density gradient centrifugation. Trizol reagent was used to extract total RNA, and RNA quality was then checked on an Agilent 2100 Bioanalyzer. V loses 5 bases of germline sequence and J loses 6 bases, and the interval between the two ends is 19 bases. From its cysteine to its phenylalanine, the CDR3 spans 15 amino acids. The CDR3 DNA has 45 bases and is translated from base 1. Taken from the germline V gene (reference sequence), the CDR1 and CDR2 loops are MNHEY and SMNVEV.

Amplification of TCR beta CDR3 regions was carried out from RNA transcripts. For the first round of RT-PCR on the TCR CDR3, the HTBI primer set was used together with the Qiagen OneStep RT-PCR kit. Libraries were constructed in a second round of multiplex PCR, after which size selection and purification were performed. Sequencing of the libraries was done on an Illumina HiSeq2000 using paired-end 100 bp reads. Regarding the original processing steps: SOAPnuke was used to process the raw data, removing reads that contained adapters or uncalled bases, had a mean Phred below 15, or lacked an exact match to the constant primer or identifier. COPE v1.2.5 was used to merge the high-quality paired reads, and each unique nucleotide sequence was defined as a clonotype. MiTCR v1.1 was used to align clonotypes to the IMGT TRBV, TRBD and TRBJ reference segments. Only V-J combinations with frequency above 0.0001, covering 99% to 99.2% of repertoires, were analysed. The TCS score was defined as F50 (clonal expansion) divided by E x V (chaos), with BLOSUM62-based TCRdist calculated between CDR3 peptides within each V-J. Welch's t-statistics and random forest reduced 514 V-J features to about 12, which were used in a naive Bayes classifier (R e1071). TCRdb's own reprocessing of the public reads used fastp at Q25 and MiXCR and kept productive beta chains. CDR3 protein duplicates are merged, each entry listing the most common genes and DNA. These V and J calls originate from TCRdb's pipeline instead of the authors' own analysis. The sample table holds about 300,000 distinct CDR3 sequences, of which roughly 19% were seen once. The ten largest clonotypes hold 39% of the sample.

The sample was blood. The receptor's source is a man in his fifties with Graves' ophthalmopathy. The V and J segments used are TRBV27 and TRBJ1-1, and perhaps TRBD1 as D gene, on 6 matching bases. CDR3 reads: CASSGHSTGKAEAFF. The bases are TGTGCCAGCAGTGGCCACTCAACAGGGAAAGCTGAAGCTTTCTTT.